Listed here are 22 T cell receptor beta chains from one sample, sequenced in a study of blood T cell repertoires in COVID-19. The repertoire was sequenced with immunoSEQ multiplex PCR; TCRdb's copy has only in-frame clones and lacks some. The data contain about 400,000 clones, 80% to 90% of them singletons. The sample comprised peripheral blood. The receptors shown here come from a woman under 40 with active or convalescent COVID-19.

As to this clone: Additional DNA sequences in this sample encode the identical CDR3. The chain recombines TRBV30 with TRBJ1-1; D is uncertain. V lost 0 bases, J lost 1 base, and 6 bases lay in between. The CDR3 spans 13 residues. Germline V gene data show CDR1 as GTSNPN and CDR2 as SVGIG (reference sequence). The CDR3 spells CAWSVEGNTEAFF. CDR3 coding DNA: TGTGCCTGGAGTGTAGAGGGGAACACTGAAGCTTTCTTT.

The chain links TRBV3-1 (or the pseudogene TRBV3-2) to TRBJ1-5, with TRBD1 matching 10 bases. The CDR3 length is 15 residues. Germline V CDR1 and CDR2: LGHDT, YNNKEL (reference sequence). J lost 2 bases, V lost 8 bases, and 6 bases had no gene match. The chain's CDR3 is CASAHGTGGNQPQHF. In DNA, the CDR3 is TGTGCCAGCGCCCACGGGACAGGGGGCAATCAGCCCCAGCATTTT.

This chain uses TRBV9 with TRBJ1-1, with 11 bases lining up with TRBD1. The CDR3 loop spans 16 amino acids. The germline V gene has CDR1 SGDLS and CDR2 YYNGEE. Germline trimming cut 4 bases from V and 3 bases from J; bases unmatched to any gene: 8. CDR3 amino acids: CASSSGQGAIDTEAFF. DNA of the CDR3: TGTGCCAGCAGCTCCGGACAGGGGGCTATCGACACTGAAGCTTTCTTT.

The CDR3 nucleotides read TGTGCCAGCAGTTACCCCGGATCGGGGAACACTGAAGCTTTCTTT. Its protein is CASSYPGSGNTEAFF. The V and J genes are TRBV6-6 and TRBJ1-1; D is unresolved. The germline V gene encodes CDR1 MNHNY and CDR2 SVGAGI (reference sequence). The CDR3 totals 15 residues. Trimming removed 2 bases at V and 1 base at J, with 11 bases between.

The V and J genes are TRBV5-1 and TRBJ2-6; 7 positions agree with TRBD1. Germline lookup yields CDR1 SGHRS and CDR2 YFSETQ. V trimming: 3 bases; J trimming: 0 bases; junction bases outside the gene matches: 6. The CDR3 has 17 amino acids. The CDR3: CASSSGQSSSGANVLTF. CDR3 sequence (DNA): TGCGCCAGCAGCTCGGGACAGTCAAGCTCTGGGGCCAACGTCCTGACTTTC.

V and J are TRBV14 and TRBJ1-2; 9 positions match TRBD1. The V and J ends lost 1 base and 4 bases, in that order; junction bases with no gene match: 1. This CDR3 has 14 residues. Germline values: CDR1 SGHDN, CDR2 FVKESK. The CDR3 bases are TGTGCCAGCAGCCAAGGGACAGGGGTCTATGGCTACACCTTC. This sequence encodes CASSQGTGVYGYTF.

CDR3 sequence reads: CASSEGTGYNSPLHF. The DNA for the CDR3 is TGTGCCAGCAGTGAAGGGACAGGGTACAATTCACCCCTCCACTTT. The V gene is TRBV6-1, the J gene TRBJ1-6, with 8 positions matching TRBD1. Germline V gene data show CDR1 as MNHNS and CDR2 as SASEGT. The V and J ends lost 1 base and 7 bases, in that order; junction bases with no gene match: 3. There are 15 residues in the CDR3.

In DNA form, the CDR3 reads TGTGCCAGCAGCCAAGTTTCCAGGGACTATGGCTACACCTTC. This codes for CASSQVSRDYGYTF. The chain combines TRBV14 with TRBJ1-2; a possible D gene is TRBD1 (5 bases). CDR3 length: 14 amino acids. Per germline, CDR1 SGHDN and CDR2 FVKESK. Trimming left V 1 base short and J 3 bases short, with 9 bases between.

This clone was seen once. V gene TRBV30 combines with J gene TRBJ1-1; TRBD1 is a possible D gene (6 bases). Trimming pared 4 bases from V and 11 bases from J, leaving 17 bases between. The CDR3 is 12 amino acids. Per germline, CDR1 GTSNPN and CDR2 SVGIG (reference sequence). CDR3 sequence reads: CAWIPLDRLAFF. The DNA of the CDR3 is TGTGCCTGGATCCCATTGGACAGACTCGCTTTCTTT.

This clone came up a few times. The genes are TRBV5-4 and TRBJ1-2; 9 bases line up with TRBD1. The CDR3 has 15 residues. V was clipped by 0 bases and J by 2 bases; unmatched bases: 2. Germline V CDR1 and CDR2: SGHNT, YYREEE (reference sequence). The CDR3 is CASSLEGTGNYGYTF. CDR3 in DNA: TGTGCCAGCAGCTTGGAAGGGACAGGGAACTATGGCTACACCTTC. Together with reference TRBV5-4 and TRBJ1-2, the CDR3 gives the full variable domain: ETGVTQSPTHLIKTRGQQVTLRCSSQSGHNTVSWYQQALGQGPQFIFQYYREEENGRGNFPPRFSGLQFPNYSSELNVNALELDDSALYLCASSLEGTGNYGYTFGSGTRLTVV.

V and J are TRBV29-1 and TRBJ1-1, with a weak D call TRBD1 (5 bases). The germline gives CDR1 SQVTM, CDR2 ANQGSEA. Trimming took off 4 bases at V and 0 bases at J, with 9 bases between the two ends. The CDR3 extends over 13 amino acids. The CDR3 DNA reads TGCAGCGTTGGGGGGAGGATGAACACTGAAGCTTTCTTT. Translation gives CSVGGRMNTEAFF.

The V call is TRBV6-6, the J call TRBJ2-5; 10 bases match TRBD2. In germline, CDR1 is MNHNY, CDR2 SVGAGI (reference sequence). This CDR3 is built from 16 residues. Trimming removed 1 base from V and 2 bases from J; junction bases left unmatched: 4. The CDR3 nucleotides are TGTGCCAGCAGTTACTGGAGTAGCGGGGGGCAAGAGACCCAGTACTTC. Protein product: CASSYWSSGGQETQYF.

The rearrangement uses TRBV5-4 and TRBJ2-2, with TRBD1 identical over 10 bases. V lost 10 bases, J lost 4 bases, and 10 bases stayed unmatched. Germline V gene lookup returns CDR1 SGHNT and CDR2 YYREEE (reference sequence). The CDR3 is 15 residues long. CDR3 loop: CAGTSGTGVTGELFF. The CDR3 coding sequence is TGTGCCGGAACCTCAGGGACAGGGGTCACCGGGGAGCTGTTTTTT.

The V call is TRBV7-8, the J call TRBJ2-1, with a tentative D call TRBD1 (6 bases). The germline V gene has CDR1 SGHVS and CDR2 FQNEAQ. V dropped 1 base and J dropped 6 bases, with 22 bases sitting between them. The CDR3 loop spans 18 amino acids. The CDR3 protein is CASSLVFIGQTASNEQFF. CDR3 bases: TGTGCCAGCAGCTTAGTGTTTATCGGACAGACAGCGAGCAATGAGCAGTTCTTC.

This clone came up a few times. The rearrangement joins TRBV6-5 to TRBJ1-1, with 10 bases fitting TRBD1. Germline V lookup: CDR1 MNHEY, CDR2 SVGAGI. The CDR3 runs 15 residues. The V and J ends lost 7 bases and 4 bases, in that order; junction bases with no gene match: 9. CDR3 sequence reads: CASNPRGTGVTEAFF. The CDR3, as DNA: TGTGCCAGCAACCCTAGGGGGACAGGGGTCACTGAAGCTTTCTTT.

This sequence joins TRBV29-1 and TRBJ2-1; D not resolved. In germline, CDR1 is SQVTM, CDR2 ANQGSEA. V lost 4 bases and J lost 5, with 15 bases in between. This CDR3 has 14 residues. Here the CDR3 DNA reads TGCAGCGTTGTTGGAACGCGGCGCAACAATGAGCAGTTCTTC. It codes for CSVVGTRRNNEQFF.

J is TRBJ2-5 and V is TRBV6-5; 9 positions agree with TRBD2. In germline, CDR1 is MNHEY, CDR2 SVGAGI. The junction had 11 bases not matched to a gene; V was cut back by 4 bases and J by 5 bases. The length of the CDR3 is 16 residues. CDR3 amino acids: CASSWLEGAGGETQYF. CDR3 nucleotide sequence: TGTGCCAGCAGTTGGCTCGAAGGTGCGGGAGGGGAGACCCAGTACTTC.

The chain is built from TRBV7-9 and TRBJ1-3; D remains ambiguous. V dropped 1 base and J dropped 6 bases, with 7 bases sitting between them. Germline CDR1 is SEHNR and CDR2 is FQNEAQ (reference sequence). CDR3 length: 13 residues. The CDR3 nucleotides are TGTGCCAGCAGCTTAGTAGATCTAAACACCATATATTTT. Protein sequence: CASSLVDLNTIYF.

The V call is TRBV28, the J call TRBJ1-6; TRBD1 matches 8 bases. The CDR3 has 15 residues. The ends lost 8 bases at V and 5 bases at J; junction bases unmatched: 8. Per germline, CDR1 MDHEN and CDR2 SYDVKM. The CDR3 DNA sequence: TGTGCCAGCGTAAGTGGGGACAGGAATAATTCACCCCTCCACTTT. Protein product: CASVSGDRNNSPLHF. The full variable domain, its missing parts supplied by reference TRBV28 and TRBJ1-6, is DVKVTQSSRYLVKRTGEKVFLECVQDMDHENMFWYRQDPGLGLRLIYFSYDVKMKEKGDIPEGYSVSREKKERFSLILESASTNQTSMYLCASVSGDRNNSPLHFGNGTRLTVT.

The rearrangement links TRBV13 to TRBJ1-1; weak D call: TRBD1 (5 bases). The ends were cut back, 5 bases at V and 6 bases at J, with 13 bases in the middle. There are 13 residues in the CDR3. Germline CDR1 is PRHDT and CDR2 is FYEKMQ (reference sequence). The DNA for the CDR3 is TGTGCCAGCAGCCCCCGACAGTGGGCTGAAGCTTTCTTT. Its translation: CASSPRQWAEAFF.

This rearrangement joins TRBV7-6 to TRBJ2-7, with 8 bases matching TRBD1. The germline V gene has CDR1 SGHVS and CDR2 FNYEAQ. The CDR3 has 16 amino acids. V trimming: 5 bases; J trimming: 0 bases; junction bases outside the gene matches: 9. In nucleotides, the CDR3 is TGTGCCAGCAGCGCTACCCCCGGACAGGGCTCCTACGAGCAGTACTTC. It specifies CASSATPGQGSYEQYF.

The genes are TRBV3-1 (or the pseudogene TRBV3-2) and TRBJ2-6; no definite D call. Germline CDR1 reads LGHDT; CDR2 reads YNNKEL (reference sequence). CDR3 length equals 15 residues. V was clipped by 3 bases and J by 4 bases, with 10 bases between them. CDR3: CASSHKARGANVLTF. For the CDR3, the DNA is TGTGCCAGCAGCCATAAAGCCCGAGGGGCCAACGTCCTGACTTTC.